The source of this TCR beta chain is a study of T cell repertoires in cytomegalovirus infection. CDR3 length equals 17 residues. The germline V gene has CDR1 SGHVS and CDR2 FNYEAQ. The J segment lost 2 bases and the V segment lost 4 bases, leaving 10 bases of the junction unmatched. TCRdb re-called the reads with MiXCR, one entry per CDR3 protein. The sample shows 700,000 to 900,000 distinct CDR3 sequences, approximately 32% of them seen only once. This clonotype turned up a few times. The target antigen is unknown. The V and J genes are TRBV7-6 and TRBJ2-3; 9 bases line up with TRBD2. The clonotype comes from a human donor in good health (CMV status not recorded). Some clones in this sample may be carry-over from other donors' samples. The sample consisted of cultured CD8+ T cells from PBMCs, taken from culture after CMV antigen stimulation. CDR3 region: CASSSPSAGGYTDTQYF. CDR3 coding DNA: TGTGCCAGCAGCTCCCCCTCGGCGGGGGGGTACACAGATACGCAGTATTTT. Looking up the rest from reference TRBV7-6 and TRBJ2-3 gives the full variable domain: GAGVSQSPRYKVTKRGQDVALRCDPISGHVSLYWYRQALGQGPEFLTYFNYEAQQDKSGLPNDRFSAERPEGSISTLTIQRTEQRDSAMYRCASSSPSAGGYTDTQYFGPGTRLTVL.